A single sample gave rise to the 14 T cell receptor beta chains below, sequenced in a study of T-cell memory formation after mild COVID-19. TCRdb processed the 5' RACE reads anew with MiXCR; each CDR3 protein has one entry. The table includes 200,000 to 250,000 distinct CDR3 sequences, approximately 15% detected once. The sample taken for sequencing was PBMCs or a T cell subset sorted from them (not recorded which). These TCRs come from an adult woman who had mild COVID-19 (a few samples of this study predate the infection). Cell type and time point are not known.

The chain links TRBV10-3 to TRBJ1-6; 9 bases match TRBD1. The V segment lost 8 bases and the J segment 7 bases; nucleotides outside the gene matches: 3. The CDR3 is made up of 13 amino acids. Germline CDR1 reads ENHRY; CDR2 reads SYGVKD. CDR3 protein: CAIRTGENSPLHF. DNA of the CDR3: TGTGCCATCCGGACAGGGGAGAATTCACCCCTCCACTTT.

This clonotype has just a few counts. The chain is built from TRBV6-6 and TRBJ2-1; D remains ambiguous. CDR3 length: 12 residues. Between the trimmed V and J ends, which lost 1 base and 3 bases, there was a span of 1 base. Germline V CDR1 and CDR2: MNHNY, SVGAGI (reference sequence). The DNA for the CDR3 is TGTGCCAGCAGTTACTTCTACAATGAGCAGTTCTTC. The encoded protein is CASSYFYNEQFF.

This clonotype has a handful of counts. This chain connects TRBV11-3 to TRBJ2-7, with 7 bases aligning to TRBD1. CDR3 length: 12 residues. V lost 5 bases to trimming and J lost 5 bases; unmatched junction nucleotides: 3. Per the germline V gene, CDR1 is SGHNT and CDR2 is YENEEA. In DNA, the CDR3 is TGTGCCAGCAGCCCGGGACAGAACGAGCAGTACTTC. Residues: CASSPGQNEQYF.

This clonotype has a handful of counts. The chain links TRBV20-1 to TRBJ2-3; tentatively, D is TRBD2 (5 bases). Trimming pared 3 bases from V and 5 bases from J, leaving 15 bases between. The CDR3 is 14 residues long. In germline, CDR1 is DFQATT, CDR2 SNEGSKA (reference sequence). CDR3 in amino acids: CSASTRISQDTQYF. The CDR3 region has the DNA TGCAGTGCTAGCACTAGGATTTCTCAAGATACGCAGTATTTT.

The chain is built from TRBV3-1 and TRBJ1-2, with 9 bases that match TRBD1. The CDR3 has 12 residues. V dropped 4 bases and J dropped 14; count of bases not matched to a gene: 8. The germline V gene has CDR1 LGHDT and CDR2 YNNKEL (reference sequence). The CDR3 reads CASSLRDRVGTF. CDR3 DNA sequence: TGTGCCAGCAGCCTTCGGGACAGGGTAGGAACCTTC. Combining the CDR3 with reference TRBV3-1 and TRBJ1-2 gives the whole variable domain DTAVSQTPKYLVTQMGNDKSIKCEQNLGHDTMYWYKQDSKKFLKIMFSYNNKELIINETVPNRFSPKSPDKAHLNLHINSLELGDSAVYFCASSLRDRVGTFGSGTRLTVV.

The V gene is TRBV21-1, the J gene TRBJ1-5. TRBV21-1 is an annotated pseudogene. The CDR3 contains 9 residues. DNA of the CDR3: TGTGCCAGCAGCAAACCCCAGCATTTT. This sequence encodes CASSKPQHF.

This clonotype has a handful of counts. The rearrangement links TRBV29-1 to TRBJ2-5, with D unresolved. The CDR3 is 10 amino acids. Germline values: CDR1 SQVTM, CDR2 ANQGSEA. V gave up 6 bases and J gave up 2 bases, with 4 bases separating them. This CDR3 reads CSVWQETQYF. Written as DNA, the CDR3 is TGCAGCGTCTGGCAAGAGACCCAGTACTTC.

This clonotype occurred a few times. The chain combines TRBV12-3 or TRBV12-4 with TRBJ1-3; D is undetermined. This CDR3 spans 14 amino acids. V shed 1 base and J shed 4 bases, with 8 bases lying between them. CDR3 amino acids: CASSLGGNGNTIYF. Written as DNA, the CDR3 is TGTGCCAGCAGTTTAGGAGGGAACGGAAACACCATATATTTT.

This chain connects TRBV9 to TRBJ1-2; D uncertain. Trimming shortened V by 0 bases and J by 8 bases, and 17 bases separated the two germline ends. The germline V gene encodes CDR1 SGDLS and CDR2 YYNGEE. The CDR3 is 15 amino acids. CDR3 residues: CASSVGKARAQGYTF. CDR3 nucleotides: TGTGCCAGCAGCGTAGGGAAAGCCCGGGCACAGGGCTACACCTTC.

This clonotype has just a few counts. V usage is TRBV30 and J usage is TRBJ2-3, with 7 bases lining up with TRBD2. Trimming took 4 bases from V and 0 from J; bases not matched to a gene: 4. The CDR3 contains 14 residues. The germline gives CDR1 GTSNPN, CDR2 SVGIG (reference sequence). The CDR3 loop reads CAWTSGSSTDTQYF. In DNA, the CDR3 is TGTGCCTGGACTAGCGGTTCTAGCACAGATACGCAGTATTTT.

This sequence joins TRBV24-1 and TRBJ2-2, with 12 bases fitting TRBD2. The germline V gene has CDR1 KGHDR and CDR2 SFDVKD. CDR3 length: 15 amino acids. With 5 bases clipped from V and 6 bases from J, the junction kept 3 bases outside the gene matches. CDR3 loop: CATSGLAGDSGELFF. The CDR3, as DNA: TGTGCCACCAGTGGACTAGCGGGAGACTCCGGGGAGCTGTTTTTT.

The rearrangement links TRBV6-5 to TRBJ2-3, with D possibly being TRBD2 (5 bases). CDR3 length: 11 amino acids. The ends were cut back, 0 bases at V and 11 bases at J, with 6 bases in the middle. The germline gives CDR1 MNHEY, CDR2 SVGAGI. The DNA of the CDR3 is TGTGCCAGCAGTTACTCGGGAGTGCAGTATTTT. Translating it yields CASSYSGVQYF.

The sample holds a few counts of this clonotype. This rearrangement joins TRBV4-2 to TRBJ2-1; D is possibly TRBD1 (6 bases). Germline CDR1 reads LGHNA; CDR2 reads YNFKEQ. V lost 1 base, J lost 7 bases, and 20 bases lay in between. CDR3 length: 17 residues. CDR3 sequence reads: CASSQVSRGGLGNEQFF. The DNA for the CDR3 is TGTGCCAGCAGCCAAGTGTCCAGGGGTGGTCTTGGGAATGAGCAGTTCTTC.

This clonotype was seen a few times. The V and J genes are TRBV7-2 and TRBJ1-5; D is unclear. This CDR3 region has 15 residues. In germline, CDR1 is SGHTA, CDR2 FQGNSA. Trimming removed 1 base at V and 0 bases at J, with 7 bases between. Written as DNA, the CDR3 is TGTGCCAGCAGCTTAGTTACCGTTAGCAATCAGCCCCAGCATTTT. Its protein product is CASSLVTVSNQPQHF.